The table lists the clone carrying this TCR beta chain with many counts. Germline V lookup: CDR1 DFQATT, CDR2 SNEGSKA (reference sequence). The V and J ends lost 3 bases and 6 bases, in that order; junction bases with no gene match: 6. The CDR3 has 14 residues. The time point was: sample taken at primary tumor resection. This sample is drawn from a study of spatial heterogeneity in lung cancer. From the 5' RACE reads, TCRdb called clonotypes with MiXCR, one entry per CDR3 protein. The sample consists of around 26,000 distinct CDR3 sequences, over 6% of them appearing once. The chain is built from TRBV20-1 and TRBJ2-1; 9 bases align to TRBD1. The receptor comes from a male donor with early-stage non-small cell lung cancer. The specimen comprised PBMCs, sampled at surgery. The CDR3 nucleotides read TGCAGTGCTAGCCGGGGACAGGGAGCCAATGAGCAGTTCTTC. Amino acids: CSASRGQGANEQFF.